Following are 18 T cell receptor beta chains from one sample sequenced in a study of blood T cell repertoires in COVID-19. The method was immunoSEQ multiplex PCR; TCRdb's version includes in-frame clones alone and lacks a portion of them. The top ten hold around 4.8% of the sample, which has 200,000 to 250,000 clones, approximately 91% seen once. Sequences were obtained from peripheral blood. The receptors here all came from a woman aged 40 to 50 with acute or convalescent COVID-19.

This rearrangement joins TRBV27 to TRBJ1-1, with TRBD1 matching over 7 bases. The junction had 9 bases not matched to a gene; V was cut back by 4 bases and J by 4 bases. CDR1 MNHEY and CDR2 SMNVEV come from the germline V gene (reference sequence). This CDR3 spans 15 amino acids. DNA for the CDR3: TGTGCCAGCAGTTCTAAAACAGGGGTGGCCACTGAAGCTTTCTTT. It codes for CASSSKTGVATEAFF.

This clone came up once. This sequence joins TRBV6-5 and TRBJ1-1; 7 bases are shared with TRBD1. Germline V gene sequence: CDR1 MNHEY, CDR2 SVGAGI. This CDR3 has 12 residues. The ends lost 6 bases at V and 8 bases at J; junction bases unmatched: 6. The CDR3 DNA reads TGTGCCAGCAGCGACTCGACAGGGGAAGCTTTCTTT. Translated: CASSDSTGEAFF.

The chain recombines TRBV21-1 with TRBJ1-2; no DNA check was done on the table's D call, TRBD1. TRBV21-1 is a documented pseudogene. The CDR3 loop spans 19 amino acids. The CDR3 spells CASSELSSTGQAANYGYTF. The CDR3 DNA is TGTGCCAGCAGCGAACTGTCCTCCACTGGACAGGCGGCTAACTATGGCTACACCTTC.

This clone was found once. The chain carries TRBV5-4 and TRBJ1-2; the D gene is possibly TRBD1 (5 bases). Germline V CDR1 and CDR2: SGHNT, YYREEE (reference sequence). CDR3 length: 13 residues. V gave up 7 bases and J gave up 8 bases, with 18 bases separating them. CDR3 nucleotides: TGTGCCAGCTCTACCGGGACTAGAGCGGGCTACACCTTC. It is translated as CASSTGTRAGYTF.

Details on this clone: The sample holds other DNA sequences that translate to the same CDR3. This sequence joins TRBV5-1 and TRBJ2-3; weak D call: TRBD1 (5 bases). The germline CDR1 and CDR2 sequences are SGHRS and YFSETQ. The CDR3 totals 13 residues. Trimming removed 2 bases from V and 1 base from J, with 5 bases in between. The DNA of the CDR3 is TGCGCCAGCAGCTTACAGGGCACAGATACGCAGTATTTT. Its translation: CASSLQGTDTQYF.

The table lists this clone with a count of one. V and J are TRBV5-4 and TRBJ2-5; D possibly corresponds to TRBD2 (6 bases). Looked up from germline, CDR1 is SGHNT and CDR2 is YYREEE (reference sequence). There are 14 residues in the CDR3. Trimming left V 2 bases short and J 5 bases short, with 13 bases between. The CDR3 DNA reads TGTGCCAGCAGCTTTATCACTAGCTCCGAGACCCAGTACTTC. It is translated as CASSFITSSETQYF. Variable domain in full (rest from reference TRBV5-4 and TRBJ2-5): ETGVTQSPTHLIKTRGQQVTLRCSSQSGHNTVSWYQQALGQGPQFIFQYYREEENGRGNFPPRFSGLQFPNYSSELNVNALELDDSALYLCASSFITSSETQYFGPGTRLLVL.

This clone was observed once. J is TRBJ2-3 and V is TRBV5-1; 7 bases are a match to TRBD2. V was clipped by 4 bases and J by 5 bases; unmatched bases: 10. This CDR3 region has 15 residues. Germline V gene sequence: CDR1 SGHRS, CDR2 YFSETQ. CDR3 nucleotide sequence: TGCGCCAGCAGCCCCGGACTAGTACACGGAGATACGCAGTATTTT. Translated, it gives CASSPGLVHGDTQYF.

The chain recombines TRBV12-5 with TRBJ2-1, with 13 bases aligning to TRBD2. The CDR3 has 19 residues. Germline V CDR1 and CDR2: LGHNT, FRNRAP. The V segment lost 1 base and the J segment 0 bases; nucleotides outside the gene matches: 6. CDR3 residues: CASGLGPRTSGGSYNEQFF. The CDR3 DNA follows: TGTGCTAGTGGTTTGGGACCCCGGACTAGCGGGGGCTCCTACAATGAGCAGTTCTTC.

CDR3 amino acids: CASSEGQGARNTQYF. CDR3 sequence (DNA): TGTGCCAGCAGTGAAGGACAGGGGGCGAGAAATACGCAGTATTTT. The chain recombines TRBV2 with TRBJ2-3; 10 bases agree with TRBD1. The CDR3 runs 15 residues. CDR1 SNHLY and CDR2 FYNNEI come from the germline V gene. V shed 1 base and J 7 bases; nucleotides not matched to a gene: 5.

This clone was seen a handful of times. The V and J genes are TRBV6-4 and TRBJ2-5, with 9 bases fitting TRBD2. Germline-derived CDR1 and CDR2 are MRHNA and SNTAGT. V gave up 3 bases and J gave up 1 base; unmatched junction bases: 0. The CDR3 covers 14 residues. The CDR3 region is CASSERGGQETQYF. CDR3 bases: TGTGCCAGCAGTGAGCGGGGGGGCCAAGAGACCCAGTACTTC.

J is TRBJ1-1 and V is TRBV28, with 7 bases fitting TRBD1. The germline V gene encodes CDR1 MDHEN and CDR2 SYDVKM. J lost 1 base, V lost 6 bases, and 11 bases had no gene match. The CDR3 runs 16 residues. The CDR3 loop reads CASRSTGSMRNTEAFF. CDR3 in DNA: TGTGCCAGCAGATCGACAGGGTCTATGAGGAACACTGAAGCTTTCTTT.

The chain has TRBV14 and TRBJ1-2, with 11 bases identical to TRBD1. With V trimmed by 0 bases and J by 8 bases, 8 bases remained unmatched. CDR3 length: 16 amino acids. Germline V gene sequence: CDR1 SGHDN, CDR2 FVKESK. CDR3 region: CASSQDRRTGGMGYTF. The CDR3 nucleotides are TGTGCCAGCAGCCAAGATAGAAGGACAGGGGGCATGGGCTACACCTTC.

The rearrangement uses TRBV10-3 and TRBJ1-6, with 7 bases that match TRBD1. V gave up 8 bases and J gave up 9 bases; unmatched junction bases: 22. The germline V gene encodes CDR1 ENHRY and CDR2 SYGVKD. This CDR3 has 18 residues. This chain's CDR3 is CAIGTGEMRDQGSSPLHF. The CDR3 region has the DNA TGTGCCATCGGTACAGGGGAAATGAGAGATCAAGGTAGTTCACCCCTCCACTTT.

The chain carries TRBV7-8 and TRBJ2-3; possibly TRBD2 for D (5 bases). The CDR3 has 14 amino acids. Trimming took off 0 bases at V and 6 bases at J, with 10 bases between the two ends. Germline lookup yields CDR1 SGHVS and CDR2 FQNEAQ. CDR3 loop: CASSLAEPGDTQYF. The DNA for the CDR3 is TGTGCCAGCAGCTTAGCGGAGCCGGGGGATACGCAGTATTTT.

V is TRBV7-9 and J is TRBJ2-7; the D gene is possibly TRBD1 (5 bases). With 1 base removed from V and 4 bases from J, the gap between germline ends came to 14 bases. The CDR3 extends over 15 amino acids. The germline V gene has CDR1 SEHNR and CDR2 FQNEAQ (reference sequence). Here the CDR3 reads CASSLEPGRDYEQYV. The CDR3 DNA follows: TGTGCCAGCAGCTTAGAACCAGGGCGAGATTACGAGCAGTACGTC.

With regard to this clone: Other DNA sequences within the sample encode an identical CDR3. This chain connects TRBV19 to TRBJ2-5; 9 positions agree with TRBD2. Germline CDR1 is LNHDA and CDR2 is SQIVND (reference sequence). The V segment lost 5 bases and the J segment 4 bases; nucleotides outside the gene matches: 2. The CDR3 spans 13 residues. The CDR3: CASSDSGRETQYF. CDR3 nucleotides: TGTGCCAGTAGTGATAGCGGGAGAGAGACCCAGTACTTC.

The chain recombines TRBV5-1 with TRBJ1-2; D remains ambiguous. The CDR3 contains 12 residues. Trimming removed 0 bases at V and 5 bases at J, with 5 bases between. Germline V gene sequence: CDR1 SGHRS, CDR2 YFSETQ. The CDR3 region is CASSLGAYGYTF. In nucleotides, the CDR3 is TGCGCCAGCAGCTTGGGGGCTTATGGCTACACCTTC. Together with reference TRBV5-1 and TRBJ1-2, the CDR3 gives the full variable domain: KAGVTQTPRYLIKTRGQQVTLSCSPISGHRSVSWYQQTPGQGLQFLFEYFSETQRNKGNFPGRFSGRQFSNSRSEMNVSTLELGDSALYLCASSLGAYGYTFGSGTRLTVV.

The chain employs TRBV6-6 and TRBJ2-1; D ambiguous. From germline, CDR1 is MNHNY and CDR2 SVGAGI (reference sequence). V dropped 6 bases and J dropped 8 bases, with 8 bases sitting between them. This CDR3 contains 11 residues. The CDR3 DNA sequence: TGTGCCAGCAGGACACGAGATGAGCAGTTCTTC. This encodes CASRTRDEQFF.